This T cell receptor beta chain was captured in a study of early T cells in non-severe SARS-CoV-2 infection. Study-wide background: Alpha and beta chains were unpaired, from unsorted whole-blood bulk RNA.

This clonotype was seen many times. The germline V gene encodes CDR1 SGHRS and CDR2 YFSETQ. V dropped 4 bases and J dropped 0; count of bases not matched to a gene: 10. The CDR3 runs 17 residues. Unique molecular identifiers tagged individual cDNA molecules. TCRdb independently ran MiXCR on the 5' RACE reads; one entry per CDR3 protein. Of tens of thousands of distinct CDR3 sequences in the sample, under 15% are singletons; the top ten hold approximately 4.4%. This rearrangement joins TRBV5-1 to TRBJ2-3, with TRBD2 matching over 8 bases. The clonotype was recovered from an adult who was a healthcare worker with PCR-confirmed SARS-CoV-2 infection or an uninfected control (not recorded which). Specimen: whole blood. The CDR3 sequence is CASSEALASGSTDTQYF. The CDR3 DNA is TGCGCCAGCAGCGAGGCCCTGGCTAGCGGGAGCACAGATACGCAGTATTTT.